The 15 T cell receptor beta chains below all came from one sample that was sequenced in a study of Ad26.COV2.S vaccination and SARS-CoV-2 variants. Stated treatment: some 19 received Ad26.COV2.S at low or high dose, single or two shots; a few received placebo; per-sample allocation not given. Samples analyzed were those drawn on day 63 after the first vaccine or placebo injection. Assay: immunoSEQ multiplex PCR; the TCRdb copy retains only in-frame clones and omits some. The table shows around 500,000 clones, with about nine tenths occurring only once. The specimen comprised peripheral blood, sampled in a trial of Ad26.COV2.S vaccine versus placebo. The receptors derive from a person aged 18-65 years who received the Ad26.COV2.S COVID-19 vaccine or a placebo.

V gene TRBV28 combines with J gene TRBJ2-7, with a weak D call TRBD1 (5 bases). V was cut by 5 bases and J by 3 bases, with 8 bases left in between. The germline V gene encodes CDR1 MDHEN and CDR2 SYDVKM. The CDR3 totals 12 residues. In nucleotides, the CDR3 is TGTGCCAGCAGTATCGACAGCTACGAGCAGTACTTC. Translating it yields CASSIDSYEQYF.

This sequence joins TRBV10-3 and TRBJ1-3; D ambiguous. CDR1 is ENHRY and CDR2 is SYGVKD in the germline V gene. The CDR3 spans 14 residues. Trimming left V 2 bases short and J 2 bases short, with 7 bases between. The CDR3, as DNA: TGTGCCATCAGTGAGGGAACAGCTGGAAACACCATATATTTT. It codes for CAISEGTAGNTIYF.

The sample holds one count of this clone. The V call is TRBV29-1, the J call TRBJ1-2; D possibly corresponds to TRBD1 (5 bases). Germline lookup yields CDR1 SQVTM and CDR2 ANQGSEA. The V gene lost 3 bases and the J gene lost 6 bases, with 5 bases spanning the gap. This CDR3 is 10 amino acids long. CDR3 nucleotides: TGCAGCGTTGACAGGGATGGCTACACCTTC. Its protein product is CSVDRDGYTF.

The V call is TRBV7-2, the J call TRBJ1-1; D may be TRBD1 (5 bases). Germline V gene lookup returns CDR1 SGHTA and CDR2 FQGNSA. The CDR3 spans 14 residues. The V end lost 3 bases, the J end lost 6 bases, and 14 bases lay between the germline ends. CDR3 amino acids: CASSLGLGGAEAFF. The CDR3 region has the DNA TGTGCCAGCAGCTTGGGATTGGGGGGAGCTGAAGCTTTCTTT.

The chain links TRBV5-1 to TRBJ1-1; D may be TRBD1 (5 bases). V was clipped by 0 bases and J by 1 base, with 19 bases between them. CDR1 SGHRS and CDR2 YFSETQ come from the germline V gene. The CDR3 sequence is 18 residues long. The CDR3 coding sequence is TGCGCCAGCAGCTTGGGAGACAGATTTCAAGGTAGGAACACTGAAGCTTTCTTT. This encodes CASSLGDRFQGRNTEAFF.

The chain recombines TRBV18 with TRBJ2-1; 11 bases are shared with TRBD2. Looked up from germline, CDR1 is KGHSH and CDR2 is LQKENI. The CDR3 is made up of 15 amino acids. V was clipped by 2 bases and J by 8 bases; unmatched bases: 5. CDR3 DNA sequence: TGTGCCAGCTCACCATTAGCGGGAGGGCAGGATGAGCAGTTCTTC. Its translation is CASSPLAGGQDEQFF.

The chain links TRBV4-3 to TRBJ1-1; possible D gene TRBD1, 6 bases. Germline values: CDR1 LGHNA, CDR2 YSLEER. This CDR3 has 14 amino acids. The V and J ends lost 1 base and 2 bases respectively, with 8 bases between them. Written as DNA, the CDR3 is TGCGCCAGCAGCCAAGGGGACATTAACACTGAAGCTTTCTTT. This codes for CASSQGDINTEAFF.

V and J are TRBV6-5 and TRBJ1-1, with D unclear. The length of the CDR3 is 12 residues. Trimming removed 7 bases from V and 2 bases from J, with 8 bases in between. Germline loops: CDR1 MNHEY, CDR2 SVGAGI. CDR3: CASTGPNTEAFF. The CDR3 nucleotides are TGTGCCAGCACCGGCCCCAACACTGAAGCTTTCTTT.

A word on this clone: This sample also contains other DNA sequences that code for the same CDR3. This sequence joins TRBV19 and TRBJ1-4, with D uncertain. The CDR3 extends over 11 amino acids. The germline V and J ends were trimmed by 3 bases and 7 bases, with 3 bases remaining between them. CDR1 is LNHDA and CDR2 is SQIVND in the germline V gene (reference sequence). The CDR3, as DNA: TGTGCCAGTAGTATTGGTGAAAAACTGTTTTTT. It codes for CASSIGEKLFF. Combining the CDR3 with reference TRBV19 and TRBJ1-4 gives the whole variable domain DGGITQSPKYLFRKEGQNVTLSCEQNLNHDAMYWYRQDPGQGLRLIYYSQIVNDFQKGDIAEGYSVSREKKESFPLTVTSAQKNPTAFYLCASSIGEKLFFGSGTQLSVL.

This chain links TRBV10-3 with TRBJ1-4; 12 positions agree with TRBD1. Germline assignment: CDR1 ENHRY and CDR2 SYGVKD. This CDR3 is 17 amino acids long. The ends lost 0 bases at V and 8 bases at J; junction bases unmatched: 7. The CDR3 spells CAISESLGQGAGEKLFF. In DNA form, the CDR3 reads TGTGCCATCAGTGAGTCCCTGGGACAGGGGGCTGGCGAAAAACTGTTTTTT.

CDR3 sequence reads: CASSVHGGRSNEQFF. Here the CDR3 DNA reads TGTGCCAGCAGTGTCCACGGCGGGAGAAGCAATGAGCAGTTCTTC. This chain connects TRBV28 to TRBJ2-1; 7 bases line up with TRBD2. The J segment lost 6 bases and the V segment lost 5 bases, leaving 10 bases of the junction unmatched. This CDR3 contains 15 residues. The germline V gene encodes CDR1 MDHEN and CDR2 SYDVKM. The full variable domain, in which reference TRBV28 and TRBJ2-1 provide the parts outside the CDR3, is DVKVTQSSRYLVKRTGEKVFLECVQDMDHENMFWYRQDPGLGLRLIYFSYDVKMKEKGDIPEGYSVSREKKERFSLILESASTNQTSMYLCASSVHGGRSNEQFFGPGTRLTVL.

The gene calls are TRBV19 and TRBJ2-2; 7 bases fit TRBD1. Per germline, CDR1 LNHDA and CDR2 SQIVND (reference sequence). This CDR3 has 15 residues. V lost 5 bases to trimming and J lost 5 bases; unmatched junction nucleotides: 8. CDR3 DNA sequence: TGTGCCAGTAGTTCGGACAGGATAACAACCGGGGAGCTGTTTTTT. This gives the protein CASSSDRITTGELFF.

V usage is TRBV19 and J usage is TRBJ1-2, with 12 bases aligning to TRBD1. The germline gives CDR1 LNHDA, CDR2 SQIVND (reference sequence). The ends lost 4 bases at V and 4 bases at J; junction bases unmatched: 4. This CDR3 has 15 residues. The CDR3 sequence: CASSTGTGGSYGYTF. DNA of the CDR3: TGTGCCAGTAGTACCGGGACAGGGGGCAGCTATGGCTACACCTTC.

The rearrangement joins TRBV6-5 to TRBJ1-2; D gene unclear. Germline loops: CDR1 MNHEY, CDR2 SVGAGI. The CDR3 length is 15 residues. Trimming removed 0 bases from V and 4 bases from J, with 12 bases in between. CDR3 sequence reads: CASSYSMYSLYGYTF. The CDR3, as DNA: TGTGCCAGCAGTTACTCGATGTACAGCCTCTATGGCTACACCTTC.

The rearrangement uses TRBV5-8 and TRBJ1-1, with D tentatively TRBD1 (5 bases). CDR1 is SGHTS and CDR2 is YDEGEE in the germline V gene. V dropped 1 base and J dropped 8 bases, with 15 bases sitting between them. The CDR3 runs 14 residues. In nucleotides, the CDR3 is TGTGCCAGCAGCTTGTGGTATTCGGGGGTGGAAGCTTTCTTT. It is translated as CASSLWYSGVEAFF. Drawing the rest from reference TRBV5-8 and TRBJ1-1, the complete variable domain is EAGVTQSPTHLIKTRGQQATLRCSPISGHTSVYWYQQALGLGLQFLLWYDEGEERNRGNFPPRFSGRQFPNYSSELNVNALELEDSALYLCASSLWYSGVEAFFGQGTRLTVV.